This TCR beta chain was profiled in a study of Tregs in tolerant kidney transplant recipients. Study-wide points: Changing PCR primers prevented nucleotide comparison between some patients' samples. No direct test of biological reproducibility was done here.

V was cut by 1 base and J by 7 bases, with 13 bases left in between. Germline V lookup: CDR1 GTSNPN, CDR2 SVGIG (reference sequence). The CDR3 length is 14 residues. The nonmyeloablative bone marrow transplants came from related graft donors, with transient mixed chimerism. TCRdb's copy holds only in-frame clones and misses some; the assay was immunoSEQ multiplex PCR. The listing records under 7,500 clones. This clone registers medium-sized by frequency. The antigen is undetermined. The sequenced fragment ends 3 residues before the CDR3 boundary, so the rest is inferred from the germline J gene. This sequence was found in a human patient who received a combined kidney and bone marrow transplant. Some T cells may arise from the graft donor. The specimen was CD4+ T cells from blood (PBMCs), collected 6 months after the transplant. The chain combines TRBV30 with TRBJ1-4, with TRBD1 as a possible D gene (5 bases). CDR3 bases read: TGTGCCTGGAGTGGGCGCAGGGTGGGTGAAAAA. Translating gives CAWSGRRVGEK. The CDR3 reads in full as CAWSGRRVGEKLFF.